Below, 9 T cell receptor beta chains from the same sample are listed, as sequenced in a study of T cell clonotyping in hematopoietic cell transplantation. Using immunoSEQ multiplex PCR, the repertoire was profiled, and TCRdb retains in-frame clones only, with some absent. The sample has approximately 17,000 clones; about nine tenths are singletons. The sequenced sample was peripheral blood mononuclear cells. The receptors were sampled from a man between 45 and 60 years old in good health. Some clones in this sample may be carry-over from other donors' samples.

The V call is TRBV5-4, the J call TRBJ1-1; D possibly corresponds to TRBD1 (6 bases). This CDR3 has 14 residues. The germline CDR1 and CDR2 sequences are SGHNT and YYREEE (reference sequence). Trimming took off 0 bases at V and 3 bases at J, with 9 bases between the two ends. The CDR3 DNA reads as TGTGCCAGCAGCTTGGTGCCAGGGGACACTGAAGCTTTCTTT. Protein product: CASSLVPGDTEAFF.

V usage is TRBV16 and J usage is TRBJ1-1; D is possibly TRBD1 (6 bases). Deletions cut 4 bases from V and 5 bases from J, with 11 bases between. Per germline, CDR1 KGHSY and CDR2 FQNENV. The CDR3 loop spans 13 amino acids. Written as DNA, the CDR3 is TGTGCCAGCAGCCCTGACAGGCCAACTGAAGCTTTCTTT. This gives the protein CASSPDRPTEAFF.

This clone was recorded only once. The chain recombines TRBV5-4 with TRBJ2-1, with D perhaps TRBD2 (7 bases). The CDR3 runs to 16 residues. The ends were cut back, 6 bases at V and 4 bases at J, with 20 bases in the middle. Germline values: CDR1 SGHNT, CDR2 YYREEE (reference sequence). In DNA form, the CDR3 reads TGTGCCAGCACCCCATCCTATCGGGGGGCTTACAATGAGCAGTTCTTC. Translated, it gives CASTPSYRGAYNEQFF. The full variable domain, with the rest looked up from reference TRBV5-4 and TRBJ2-1, is ETGVTQSPTHLIKTRGQQVTLRCSSQSGHNTVSWYQQALGQGPQFIFQYYREEENGRGNFPPRFSGLQFPNYSSELNVNALELDDSALYLCASTPSYRGAYNEQFFGPGTRLTVL.

This clone was detected once. The chain uses TRBV29-1 and TRBJ2-1; D may be TRBD1 (6 bases). Trimming removed 8 bases from V and 4 bases from J, with 15 bases in between. The CDR3 has 13 residues. Germline V gives CDR1 SQVTM, CDR2 ANQGSEA. For the CDR3, the DNA is TGCAGCTCACAGGGCGGGTTTTACAATGAGCAGTTCTTC. This translates into CSSQGGFYNEQFF.

The rearrangement joins TRBV28 to TRBJ2-7; D is ambiguous. Trimming pared 2 bases from V and 6 bases from J, leaving 17 bases between. CDR1 is MDHEN and CDR2 is SYDVKM in the germline V gene. This CDR3 is built from 15 residues. The CDR3 reads CASSLKKWYASEQYF. The CDR3 coding sequence is TGTGCCAGCAGTTTAAAGAAATGGTATGCGTCCGAGCAGTACTTC.

This clone has only one observation. The chain employs TRBV15 and TRBJ2-7; no definite D call. The CDR3 covers 17 residues. The germline V and J ends were trimmed by 0 bases and 2 bases, with 17 bases remaining between them. Germline CDR1 LNHNV, CDR2 YYDKDF (reference sequence). CDR3 bases: TGTGCCACCAGCAGAGATCCCCCGGTCGGAAGCCCCTACGAGCAGTACTTC. Its translation is CATSRDPPVGSPYEQYF.

This sequence joins TRBV5-6 and TRBJ2-5; 9 positions agree with TRBD1. V dropped 0 bases and J dropped 9; count of bases not matched to a gene: 12. The CDR3 runs 16 residues. The germline V gene has CDR1 SGHDT and CDR2 YYEEEE. The CDR3 sequence is CASSLVAGQGSQPQYF. The CDR3 coding sequence is TGTGCCAGCAGCTTGGTAGCCGGACAGGGGTCTCAGCCCCAGTACTTC.

CDR3 DNA sequence: TGCAGCGTTGGAGGAGCTAACTATGGCTACACCTTC. This encodes CSVGGANYGYTF. V gene TRBV29-1 combines with J gene TRBJ1-2; D unclear. Per germline, CDR1 SQVTM and CDR2 ANQGSEA. Trimming cost V 4 bases and J 0 bases, with 6 bases left between them. The CDR3 length is 12 residues.

The rearrangement links TRBV5-1 to TRBJ2-7; 15 nucleotides match TRBD2. The trim removed 0 bases at V and 1 base at J, leaving 5 bases unmatched. The CDR3 has 18 amino acids. CDR1 is SGHRS and CDR2 is YFSETQ in the germline V gene. The CDR3 DNA is TGCGCCAGCAGCTTGGCCGGGACTAGCGGGGGGTCGTCCTACGAGCAGTACTTC. Encoded protein: CASSLAGTSGGSSYEQYF.